This record covers a single TCR beta chain. This entry comes from a study of control samples from healthy donors and cancer patients. Generated by immunoSEQ multiplex PCR, the TCRdb table keeps only in-frame clones and is missing some. The sample shows roughly 370,000 clones, 80% to 95% of them seen only once. Germline CDR1 SGHNT, CDR2 YYREEE (reference sequence). This CDR3 spans 15 amino acids. Trimming removed 3 bases at V and 0 bases at J, with 13 bases between. The source material was PBMCs. This chain connects TRBV5-4 to TRBJ2-7; the D is unclear. The TCR sequence derives from a man aged 35 to 55 with head and neck cancer. CDR3 sequence reads: CASSSPAVSSYEQYF. CDR3 bases: TGTGCCAGCAGCTCCCCGGCGGTTAGCTCCTACGAGCAGTACTTC.